One and the same sample provided the 16 T cell receptor beta chains below, sequenced in a study of CD8 T cells in ankylosing spondylitis. A single record per CDR3 protein comes from TCRdb applying MiXCR to the 5' RACE reads. The table has some 130,000 distinct CDR3 sequences, more than 5.5% seen once. The sample comprised blood, either unsorted or a sorted T cell fraction (not recorded which). Every receptor here comes from a female donor with ankylosing spondylitis or in good health (not recorded which).

This clonotype came up many times. The rearrangement uses TRBV7-6 and TRBJ1-2; the D is unclear. The germline V gene has CDR1 SGHVS and CDR2 FNYEAQ. The germline V and J ends were trimmed by 5 bases and 4 bases, with 11 bases remaining between them. The CDR3 has 13 amino acids. As DNA, the CDR3 is TGTGCCAGCAGCCCCTCCGCGTTCTATGGCTACACCTTC. Protein: CASSPSAFYGYTF.

This clonotype was recorded many times. The chain recombines TRBV3-1 with TRBJ2-7, with 7 bases that match TRBD1. The V gene end was trimmed by 5 bases and the J gene end by 7 bases; junction bases not matched to a gene: 11. Germline V CDR1 and CDR2: LGHDT, YNNKEL (reference sequence). The CDR3 has 14 residues. For the CDR3, the DNA is TGTGCCAGCAGCAGAGACAGGGCCTTAGGGGAGCAGTACTTC. It specifies CASSRDRALGEQYF.

This clonotype was counted ten times or more. The CDR3 DNA reads as TGTGCCACCAGCAGCTCACTAGGAATACAAGAGACCCAGTACTTC. Translating it yields CATSSSLGIQETQYF. J is TRBJ2-5 and V is TRBV15; tentative D call: TRBD2 (5 bases). The length of the CDR3 is 15 residues. Between the trimmed V and J ends, which lost 3 bases and 2 bases, there was a span of 13 bases. Germline V CDR1 and CDR2: LNHNV, YYDKDF (reference sequence).

This clonotype has ten or more counts. This chain connects TRBV6-1 to TRBJ2-7; TRBD2 matches 7 bases. The germline CDR1 and CDR2 sequences are MNHNS and SASEGT. The CDR3 is made up of 14 amino acids. V dropped 6 bases and J dropped 3; count of bases not matched to a gene: 8. CDR3 DNA sequence: TGTGCCAGCAGCGAGTCCAGGGAGGGCTACGAGCAGTACTTC. Translated: CASSESREGYEQYF.

Ten or more counts support this clonotype. This chain uses TRBV18 with TRBJ2-7; possibly TRBD1 or TRBD2 for D (5 bases each). Trimming took 3 bases from V and 6 from J, leaving 15 bases between them. The germline V gene encodes CDR1 KGHSH and CDR2 LQKENI. The CDR3 extends over 14 amino acids. Written as DNA, the CDR3 is TGTGCCAGCTCACCGCTCCCCGGGGCCGGCGAGCAGTACTTC. Protein product: CASSPLPGAGEQYF. Drawing the rest from reference TRBV18 and TRBJ2-7, the complete variable domain is NAGVMQNPRHLVRRRGQEARLRCSPMKGHSHVYWYRQLPEEGLKFMVYLQKENIIDESGMPKERFSAEFPKEGPSILRIQQVVRGDSAAYFCASSPLPGAGEQYFGPGTRLTVT.

The chain joins TRBV5-1 to TRBJ1-2; tentatively, D is TRBD1 (6 bases). The CDR3 covers 16 residues. CDR1 and CDR2 (germline): SGHRS, YFSETQ. Trimming cost V 0 bases and J 5 bases, with 17 bases left between them. CDR3 coding DNA: TGCGCCAGCAGCTTGGAATCGGGACAAGTATTTTATGGCTACACCTTC. Translated, it gives CASSLESGQVFYGYTF.

This clonotype was recorded at least ten times. The gene calls are TRBV12-3 or TRBV12-4 and TRBJ2-3; no definite D call. Trimming left V 3 bases short and J 10 bases short, with 11 bases between. This CDR3 comprises 12 residues. The CDR3 nucleotides read TGTGCCAGCAGTTTTATTAAAACGTCGCAGTATTTT. It is translated as CASSFIKTSQYF.

This clonotype has a count of ten or more. V and J are TRBV3-1 and TRBJ2-2, with D perhaps given as TRBD1 or TRBD2 (5 bases each). The CDR3 has 13 residues. Trimming removed 2 bases from V and 10 bases from J, with 11 bases in between. The germline CDR1 and CDR2 sequences are LGHDT and YNNKEL (reference sequence). Here the CDR3 reads CASSQTAGTELFF. The CDR3 nucleotides are TGTGCCAGCAGCCAAACCGCCGGGACGGAGCTGTTTTTT.

The genes are TRBV7-9 and TRBJ2-3; perhaps D is TRBD1 or TRBD2 (5 bases each). The germline CDR1 and CDR2 sequences are SEHNR and FQNEAQ (reference sequence). V lost 11 bases and J 6 bases, leaving 15 bases between the germline ends. The CDR3 is made up of 12 amino acids. Here the CDR3 DNA reads TGTGCCGAACGGGGCTGGGGGGATACGCAGTATTTT. Translation: CAERGWGDTQYF.

This clonotype has ten or more counts. The rearrangement uses TRBV5-1 and TRBJ1-1; the D gene is possibly TRBD1 (6 bases). V lost 2 bases and J lost 1, with 12 bases in between. The CDR3 sequence is 15 residues long. CDR1 and CDR2 (germline): SGHRS, YFSETQ. The CDR3 here is CASSLTGGRNTEAFF. Written as DNA, the CDR3 is TGCGCCAGCAGCTTAACGGGGGGCAGGAACACTGAAGCTTTCTTT.

This clonotype has a count of ten or more. The chain combines TRBV11-2 with TRBJ1-2; perhaps TRBD1 as D (5 bases). The V end lost 6 bases, the J end lost 0 bases, and 32 bases lay between the germline ends. Germline values: CDR1 SGHAT, CDR2 FQNNGV. The CDR3 has 21 residues. CDR3 loop: CASSSDGTWGQKLQANYGYTF. The DNA for the CDR3 is TGTGCCAGCAGTTCTGACGGGACGTGGGGCCAAAAGTTACAAGCTAACTATGGCTACACCTTC. The complete variable domain, with remaining parts taken from reference TRBV11-2 and TRBJ1-2, reads EAGVAQSPRYKIIEKRQSVAFWCNPISGHATLYWYQQILGQGPKLLIQFQNNGVVDDSQLPKDRFSAERLKGVDSTLKIQPAKLEDSAVYLCASSSDGTWGQKLQANYGYTFGSGTRLTVV.

This clonotype appeared many times. The DNA is omitted, as the CDR3 cannot be located on it reliably, and the CDR3 follows TCRdb's listing. The V call is TRBV12-3 or TRBV12-4, the J call TRBJ2-2; the table names TRBD1, a call not compared with the DNA. The CDR3 totals 15 residues, both ends included. CDR3 in amino acids: CASSLGTGGTGELFF.

Ten or more counts support this clonotype. The genes are TRBV20-1 and TRBJ1-1; TRBD1 might be the D (6 bases). The germline V gene encodes CDR1 DFQATT and CDR2 SNEGSKA (reference sequence). V was shortened by 6 bases and J by 4 bases, with 21 bases between the two germline ends. CDR3 size: 15 residues. The CDR3 here is CSAPDTLRGSTEAFF. In nucleotides, the CDR3 is TGCAGTGCCCCGGACACCCTAAGGGGGAGCACTGAAGCTTTCTTT.

Turning to this clonotype: A much larger clonotype is one base distant, so this may be a read error. The rearrangement uses TRBV7-9 and TRBJ1-1; no firm D call. The CDR3 contains 14 residues. Germline values: CDR1 SEHNR, CDR2 FQNEAQ (reference sequence). The CDR3 region has the DNA TGTGCCGGCAGCTTAGCCGCGTCGAACACTGAAGCTTTCTTT. This codes for CAGSLAASNTEAFF. The whole variable domain, remainder taken from reference TRBV7-9 and TRBJ1-1, is DTGVSQNPRHKITKRGQNVTFRCDPISEHNRLYWYRQTLGQGPEFLTYFQNEAQLEKSRLLSDRFSAERPKGSFSTLEIQRTEQGDSAMYLCAGSLAASNTEAFFGQGTRLTVV.

The table lists this clonotype with many counts. The rearrangement uses TRBV7-8 and TRBJ1-5, with D perhaps matching TRBD1 (5 bases). Germline loops: CDR1 SGHVS, CDR2 FQNEAQ. This CDR3 spans 15 amino acids. V lost 7 bases to trimming and J lost 4 bases, with 17 bases between them. The CDR3 nucleotides are TGTGCCAGCACCCCAGCGGCAGGGATGAATCAGCCCCAGCATTTT. As protein: CASTPAAGMNQPQHF.

In this sample, this clonotype turned up many times. V gene TRBV27 combines with J gene TRBJ1-5; D gene unclear. The germline V gene has CDR1 MNHEY and CDR2 SMNVEV (reference sequence). V was cut by 3 bases and J by 9 bases, with 12 bases left in between. This CDR3 spans 13 amino acids. CDR3 DNA sequence: TGTGCCAGCAGTTTTGTACGCCTGGGGCCCCAGCATTTT. Translation: CASSFVRLGPQHF.